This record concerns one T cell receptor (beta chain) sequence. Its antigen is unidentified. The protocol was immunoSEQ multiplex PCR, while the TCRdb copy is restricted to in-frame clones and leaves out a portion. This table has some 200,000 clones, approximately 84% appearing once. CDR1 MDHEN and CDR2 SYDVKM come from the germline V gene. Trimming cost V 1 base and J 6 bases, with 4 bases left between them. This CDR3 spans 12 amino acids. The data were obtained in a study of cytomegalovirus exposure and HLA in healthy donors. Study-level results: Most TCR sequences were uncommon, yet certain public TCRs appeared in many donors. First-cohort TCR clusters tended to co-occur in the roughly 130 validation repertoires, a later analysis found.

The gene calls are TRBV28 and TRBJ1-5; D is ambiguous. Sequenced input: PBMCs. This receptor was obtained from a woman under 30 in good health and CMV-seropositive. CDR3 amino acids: CASSLSGQPQHF. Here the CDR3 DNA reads TGTGCCAGCAGTTTATCGGGTCAGCCCCAGCATTTT.